In its sample, the clone carrying this T cell receptor beta chain was seen many times. Its antigen is unknown. Those patients with uncontrolled infection, other autoimmune disease, pregnancy or lactation were excluded. It was around 10 ml of fresh peripheral blood that supplied the PBMCs. The source of the sample is a study of T cells in Graves' hyperthyroidism and ophthalmopathy. Across the whole study: The initial diagnosis was the point when peripheral blood was collected, ahead of any treatment. General study points: Blood also showed most of the thyroid clonotypes that were expanded above 0.001.

The germline V gene has CDR1 SGHAT and CDR2 FQNNGV. Trimming cost V 0 bases and J 3 bases; bases outside gene matches: 4. The CDR3 spans 15 residues. The source material, RNA transcripts, was used to amplify TCR beta CDR3 regions. TCR CDR3 underwent first-round RT-PCR with the HTBI primer set. TCRdb reprocessed the multiplex PCR reads with MiXCR, giving one entry per CDR3 protein. Of around 440,000 distinct CDR3 sequences in the sample, approximately 14% were seen once. The sample was blood. The receptor's source is a woman aged 18 to 35 with Graves' hyperthyroidism. J is TRBJ2-7 and V is TRBV11-2; 8 bases align to TRBD2. The CDR3, as DNA: TGTGCCAGCAGCTTAGAACCGGGACTAGACTACGAGCAGTACTTC. This sequence encodes CASSLEPGLDYEQYF.